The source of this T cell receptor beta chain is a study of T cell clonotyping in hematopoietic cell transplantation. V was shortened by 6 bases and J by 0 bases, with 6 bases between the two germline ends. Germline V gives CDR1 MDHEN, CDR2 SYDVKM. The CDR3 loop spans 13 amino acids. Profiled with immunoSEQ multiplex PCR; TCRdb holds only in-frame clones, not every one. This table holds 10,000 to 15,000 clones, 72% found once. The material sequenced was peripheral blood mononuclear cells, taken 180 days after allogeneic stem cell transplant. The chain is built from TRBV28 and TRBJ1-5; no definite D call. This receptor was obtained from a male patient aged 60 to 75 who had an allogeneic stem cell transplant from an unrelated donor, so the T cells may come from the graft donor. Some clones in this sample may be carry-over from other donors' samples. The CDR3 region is CASSPPSNQPQHF. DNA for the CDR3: TGTGCCAGCAGCCCTCCTAGCAATCAGCCCCAGCATTTT.